This T cell receptor (beta chain) was identified during a study of PD-1 blockade in classical Hodgkin lymphoma. Overall study results and limits: Exclusion was applied to patients who started nivolumab under 1 year after ASCT. TCR diversity at baseline was reported to be reduced in newly diagnosed patients relative to healthy donors. Significantly greater TCR diversity emerged by C4D1 in CD4+ cells but not CD8+ cells.

Produced via immunoSEQ multiplex PCR; TCRdb's table is partial and in-frame only. The sample shows roughly 7,500 clones, roughly 80% of them seen only once. Every single patient, without exception, relapsed after autologous stem cell transplantation, and brentuximab vedotin exposure varied. Complete response, partial response or progressive disease was each patient's best response. With respect to this clone: What it binds is unknown.

This sequence originates from a human donor with classical Hodgkin lymphoma. The sample consisted of peripheral blood mononuclear cells (PBMCs), taken at baseline.

CDR3: CASSRLRGSEQFF. DNA of the CDR3: TGTGCCAGTAGCCGGCTTCGGGGAAGTGAGCAGTTCTTC. The chain recombines TRBV19 with TRBJ2-1; perhaps TRBD2 as D (5 bases). V was clipped by 6 bases and J by 9 bases, with 15 bases between them. In germline, CDR1 is LNHDA, CDR2 SQIVND (reference sequence). This CDR3 has 13 amino acids.